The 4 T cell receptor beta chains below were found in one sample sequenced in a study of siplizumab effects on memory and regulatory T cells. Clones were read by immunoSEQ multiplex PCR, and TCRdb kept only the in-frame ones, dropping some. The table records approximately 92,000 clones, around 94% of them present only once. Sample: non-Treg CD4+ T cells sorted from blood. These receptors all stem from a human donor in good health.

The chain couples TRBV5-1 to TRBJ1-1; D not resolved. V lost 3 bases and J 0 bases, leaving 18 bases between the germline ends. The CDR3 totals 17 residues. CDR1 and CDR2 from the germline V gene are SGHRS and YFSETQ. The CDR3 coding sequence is TGCGCCAGCAGCTCCGTCCCGACAACCTTTCTGAACACTGAAGCTTTCTTT. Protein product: CASSSVPTTFLNTEAFF.

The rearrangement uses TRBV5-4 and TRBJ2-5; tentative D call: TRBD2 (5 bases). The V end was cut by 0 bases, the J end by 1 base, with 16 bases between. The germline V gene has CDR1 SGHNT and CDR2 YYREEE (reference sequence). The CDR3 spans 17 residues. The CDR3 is CASSLAGLADPQETQYF. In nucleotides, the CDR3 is TGTGCCAGCAGCTTGGCCGGTCTAGCAGACCCCCAAGAGACCCAGTACTTC.

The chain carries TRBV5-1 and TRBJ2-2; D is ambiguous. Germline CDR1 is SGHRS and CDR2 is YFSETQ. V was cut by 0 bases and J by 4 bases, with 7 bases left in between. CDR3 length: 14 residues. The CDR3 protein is CASSLESATGELFF. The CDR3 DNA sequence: TGCGCCAGCAGCTTGGAGTCAGCCACCGGGGAGCTGTTTTTT.

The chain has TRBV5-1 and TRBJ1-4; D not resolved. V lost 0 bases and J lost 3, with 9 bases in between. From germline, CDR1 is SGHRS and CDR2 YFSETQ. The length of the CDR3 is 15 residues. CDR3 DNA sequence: TGCGCCAGCAGCTTGGTTGTCAGCTCTAATGAAAAACTGTTTTTT. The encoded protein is CASSLVVSSNEKLFF.